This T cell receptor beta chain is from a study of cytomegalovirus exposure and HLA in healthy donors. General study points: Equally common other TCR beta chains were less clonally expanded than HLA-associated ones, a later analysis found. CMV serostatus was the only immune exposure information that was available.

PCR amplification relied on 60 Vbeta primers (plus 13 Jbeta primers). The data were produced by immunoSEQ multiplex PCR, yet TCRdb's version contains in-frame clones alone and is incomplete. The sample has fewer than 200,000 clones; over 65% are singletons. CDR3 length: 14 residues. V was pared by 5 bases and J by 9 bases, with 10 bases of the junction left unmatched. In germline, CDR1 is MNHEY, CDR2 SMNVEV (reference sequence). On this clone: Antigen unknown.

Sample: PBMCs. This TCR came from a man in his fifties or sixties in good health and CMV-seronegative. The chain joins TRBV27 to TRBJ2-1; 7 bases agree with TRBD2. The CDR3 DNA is TGTGCCAGCAGTACAAGCGGGATGGGAAGTGAGCAGTTCTTC. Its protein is CASSTSGMGSEQFF.